This section outlines one T cell receptor beta chain sequence together with its context. Its target is not known. Random hexamers served to reverse transcribe roughly 0.5 to 1 ug RNA. TCRdb independently ran MiXCR on the immunoSEQ multiplex PCR reads; one entry per CDR3 protein. The data show 120,000 or so distinct CDR3 sequences, with roughly 95% seen just once and over 0.12% held by the top ten. The CDR3 has 15 residues. J lost 2 bases, V lost 0 bases, and 2 bases had no gene match. Germline CDR1 reads KGHSH; CDR2 reads LQKENI. The data are from a study of CD8 T cells in Susac syndrome. Across the study: Clinically active disease was present in five or six of the sequenced Susac syndrome patients. About 8 of these patients were in remission.

Whole-study results and caveats: The CD4+ T cell repertoires, which came from Susac syndrome patients, showed no sign of clonal expansion.

The diagnostic criteria for definite or probable disease, as recently defined, were met by the patients with Susac syndrome. This chain links TRBV18 with TRBJ1-2; 8 bases are shared with TRBD1. Sequencing input: CD4+ T cells from PBMCs. The TCR sequence derives from a human donor with Susac syndrome. The DNA for the CDR3 is TGTGCCAGCTCACCACCGGGACAGGACAACTATGGCTACACCTTC. It yields the protein CASSPPGQDNYGYTF.